The rows below give T cell receptor beta chains drawn from one sample of a study of cytomegalovirus exposure and HLA in healthy donors. Clones were read by immunoSEQ multiplex PCR, and TCRdb kept only the in-frame ones, dropping some. Found here are about 120,000 clones; the top ten clones hold 3.5% to 4.5%. Sequenced material: PBMCs. These receptors originate from a man in his thirties or forties in good health and CMV-seronegative. The CDR3 runs from the conserved cysteine through the conserved F or W.

cdr3_length,j_call,v_call,cdr3_aa
14,TRBJ1-3,TRBV18,CASSPAGAGNTIYF
16,TRBJ2-1,TRBV27,CASSNSSSGEGYEQFF
16,TRBJ2-2,TRBV11-2,CASSRPRGANTGELFF
16,TRBJ2-2,TRBV5-1,CASSDPRAGGGGELFF
10,TRBJ2-7,TRBV20-1,CSAGRQGAVF
15,TRBJ1-1,TRBV5-6,CASSTSTGVVTEAFF
14,TRBJ2-7,TRBV28,CASRGPDTLHEQYF
15,TRBJ1-1,TRBV7-3,CASSFYGDSGTEAFF
13,TRBJ2-1,TRBV6-5,CATRLDSYNEQFF
16,TRBJ1-1,TRBV18,CASSQNRQGADTEAFF
16,TRBJ1-5,TRBV15,CATSRDQGQGHQPQHF
15,TRBJ2-1,TRBV6-6,CASTTIGGSYNEQFF
15,TRBJ2-2,TRBV5-5,CASSPQGRISGELFF
13,TRBJ1-1,TRBV6-5,CASRFTGMGEAFF
17,TRBJ1-2,TRBV5-1,CASSWGGATEPNYGYTF
14,TRBJ1-2,TRBV6-1,CATQPGGTNYGYTF
14,TRBJ2-7,TRBV5-1,CASSWGGGSYEQYF
15,TRBJ2-2,TRBV5-4,CASSSRGPEGGELFF
17,TRBJ1-5,TRBV19,CASSIDQEGHSNQPQHF
18,TRBJ1-2,TRBV7-2,CASSLFVPGTAFPYGYTF
15,TRBJ2-7,TRBV19,CASSPRTGIGYEQYF
14,TRBJ2-1,TRBV5-1,CASSLDRTRNEQFF
14,TRBJ1-1,TRBV6-5,CTSSYSSGYTEAFF
14,TRBJ2-3,TRBV5-1,CASSRLAATDTQYF
17,TRBJ1-4,TRBV16,CASSQSRPSATNEKLFF
14,TRBJ1-1,TRBV7-9,CASSRGEAGTEAFF
13,TRBJ1-1,TRBV2,CASTLDRGSEAFF
14,TRBJ2-1,TRBV6-4,CASSSGTGVNEQFF
17,TRBJ1-4,TRBV27,CASRPGQSGISNEKLFF
13,TRBJ1-1,TRBV7-2,CASSKRQQTEAFF
16,TRBJ1-2,TRBV11-2,CASSQTGTDLTYGYTF
14,TRBJ2-3,TRBV29-1,CSVGRDQGFNTQYF
12,TRBJ2-5,TRBV29-1,CSAERASETQYF
15,TRBJ2-3,TRBV6-4,CASSLLAGGTDTQYF
15,TRBJ2-3,TRBV18,CASSPDSTSTDTQYF
16,TRBJ1-5,TRBV18,CASSKQGALSNQPQHF
17,TRBJ2-2,TRBV7-2,CASRLVSGGGNTGELFF
13,TRBJ2-2,TRBV6-4,CANSGQSTGELFF
18,TRBJ1-1,TRBV27,CASSLSRDRGVTNTEAFF
15,TRBJ1-5,TRBV19,CASRIAGLGNQPQHF
15,TRBJ1-5,TRBV28,CASTITTGPNQPQHF
13,TRBJ1-5,TRBV6-6,CASKQGLEQPQHF
15,TRBJ2-2,TRBV5-1,CASRGWGVDNGELFF
18,TRBJ2-2,TRBV5-1,CASGRMTGGEGYAGELFF
15,TRBJ1-1,TRBV7-9,CASSLVTGGSTEAFF
13,TRBJ1-1,TRBV6-5,CASSYRGNTEAFF
12,TRBJ1-2,TRBV6-5,CASSYSQGGYTF
16,TRBJ2-1,TRBV27,CASTLYGTGDWNEQFF
16,TRBJ1-5,TRBV27,CASSLRRDYSNQPQHF
15,TRBJ1-5,TRBV4-2,CASSQGQGVNQPQHF
14,TRBJ2-5,TRBV5-1,CASSLVGGQETQYF
18,TRBJ1-1,TRBV11-2,CASSYQPPGAGMNTEAFF
16,TRBJ1-2,TRBV19,CASSIHQGLPNYGYTF
16,TRBJ1-1,TRBV5-6,CASSLVSGGQFTEAFF
15,TRBJ2-5,TRBV10-3,CAISATDRVPKTQYF
20,TRBJ2-7,TRBV15,CATSRVAGGPSTSSTFEQYF
16,TRBJ1-2,TRBV21-1,CASSTRPGQVNYGYTF
17,TRBJ1-5,TRBV19,CASSSGTVEGGNQPQHF
12,TRBJ1-6,TRBV6-1,CASSDRRVPLHF
16,TRBJ2-1,TRBV11-2,CASSLGIAGGYNEQFF